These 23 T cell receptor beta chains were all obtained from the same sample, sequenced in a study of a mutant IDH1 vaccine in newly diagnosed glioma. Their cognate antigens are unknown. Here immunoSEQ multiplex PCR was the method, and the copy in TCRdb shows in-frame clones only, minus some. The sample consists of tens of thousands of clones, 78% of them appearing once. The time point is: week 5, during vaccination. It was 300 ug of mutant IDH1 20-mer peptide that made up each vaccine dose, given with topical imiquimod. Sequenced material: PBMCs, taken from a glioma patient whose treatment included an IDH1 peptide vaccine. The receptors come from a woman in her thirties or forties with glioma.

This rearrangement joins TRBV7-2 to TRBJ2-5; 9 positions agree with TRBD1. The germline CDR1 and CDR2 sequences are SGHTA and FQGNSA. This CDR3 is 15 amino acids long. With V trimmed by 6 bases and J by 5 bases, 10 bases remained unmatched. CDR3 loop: CASRSPGTGTETQYF. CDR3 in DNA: TGTGCCAGCAGGTCTCCCGGGACAGGGACCGAGACCCAGTACTTC.

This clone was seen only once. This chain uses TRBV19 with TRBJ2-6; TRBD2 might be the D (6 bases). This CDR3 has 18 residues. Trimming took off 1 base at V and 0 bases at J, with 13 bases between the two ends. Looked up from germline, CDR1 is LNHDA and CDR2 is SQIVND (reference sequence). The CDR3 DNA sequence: TGTGCCAGTAGTATAGCTGTCCGGGGGAGCTCTGGGGCCAACGTCCTGACTTTC. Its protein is CASSIAVRGSSGANVLTF.

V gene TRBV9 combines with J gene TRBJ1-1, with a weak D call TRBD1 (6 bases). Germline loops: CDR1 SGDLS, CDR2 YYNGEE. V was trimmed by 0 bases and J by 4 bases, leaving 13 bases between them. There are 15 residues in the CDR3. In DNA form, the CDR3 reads TGTGCCAGCAGCGTAGCTGGGGGCGGGGGCACTGAAGCTTTCTTT. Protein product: CASSVAGGGGTEAFF.

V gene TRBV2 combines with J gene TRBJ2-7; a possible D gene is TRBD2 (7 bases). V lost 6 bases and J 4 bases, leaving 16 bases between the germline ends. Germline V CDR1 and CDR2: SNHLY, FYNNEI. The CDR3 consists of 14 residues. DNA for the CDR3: TGTGCCAGCAGCTGGGAGGGGGTGGGTTACGAGCAGTACTTC. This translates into CASSWEGVGYEQYF.

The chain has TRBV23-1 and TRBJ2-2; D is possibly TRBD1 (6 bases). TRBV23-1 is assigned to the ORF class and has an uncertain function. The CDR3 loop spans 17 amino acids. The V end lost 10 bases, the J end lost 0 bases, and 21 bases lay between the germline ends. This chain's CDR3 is CAIPGEGLGTNTGELFF. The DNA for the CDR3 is TGCGCCATCCCAGGGGAAGGGCTTGGAACGAACACCGGGGAGCTGTTTTTT.

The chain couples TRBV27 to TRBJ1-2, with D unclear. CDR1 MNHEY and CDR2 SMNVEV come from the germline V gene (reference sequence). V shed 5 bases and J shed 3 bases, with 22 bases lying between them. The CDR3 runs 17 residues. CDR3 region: CASSPQLTRSSYYGYTF. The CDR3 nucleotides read TGTGCCAGCAGTCCACAGCTAACTAGGTCATCATACTATGGCTACACCTTC.

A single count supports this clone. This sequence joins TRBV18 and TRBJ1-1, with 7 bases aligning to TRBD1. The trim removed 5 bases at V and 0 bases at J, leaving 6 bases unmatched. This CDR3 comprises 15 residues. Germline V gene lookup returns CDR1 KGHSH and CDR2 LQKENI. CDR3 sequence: CASSSRQGLNTEAFF. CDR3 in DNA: TGTGCCAGCTCATCCCGACAGGGCTTGAACACTGAAGCTTTCTTT.

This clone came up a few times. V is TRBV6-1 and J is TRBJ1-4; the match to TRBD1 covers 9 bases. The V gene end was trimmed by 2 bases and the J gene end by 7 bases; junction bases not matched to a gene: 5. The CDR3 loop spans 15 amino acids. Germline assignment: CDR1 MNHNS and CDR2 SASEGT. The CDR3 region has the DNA TGTGCCAGCAGTGAAACAGGGGGCGCGGTTGAAAAACTGTTTTTT. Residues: CASSETGGAVEKLFF.

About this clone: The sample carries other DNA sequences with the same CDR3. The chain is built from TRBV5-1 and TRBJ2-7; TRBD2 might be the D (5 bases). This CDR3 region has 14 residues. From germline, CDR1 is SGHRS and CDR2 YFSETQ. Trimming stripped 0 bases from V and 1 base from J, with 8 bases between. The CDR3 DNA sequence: TGCGCCAGCAGCTTGGAATCGGGGTCCTACGAGCAGTACTTC. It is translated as CASSLESGSYEQYF.

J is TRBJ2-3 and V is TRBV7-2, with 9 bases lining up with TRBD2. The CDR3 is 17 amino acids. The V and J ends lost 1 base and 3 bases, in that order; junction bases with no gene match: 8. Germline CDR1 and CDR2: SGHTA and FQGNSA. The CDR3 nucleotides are TGTGCCAGCAGCTTAGTAGGCCTAGCGGGGAGTACAGATACGCAGTATTTT. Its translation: CASSLVGLAGSTDTQYF.

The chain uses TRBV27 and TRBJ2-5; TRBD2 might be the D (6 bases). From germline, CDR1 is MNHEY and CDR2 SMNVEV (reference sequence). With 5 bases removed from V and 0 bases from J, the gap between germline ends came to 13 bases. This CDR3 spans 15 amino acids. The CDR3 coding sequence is TGTGCCAGCAGTCTCGGGACGGGGGACCAAGAGACCCAGTACTTC. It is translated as CASSLGTGDQETQYF.

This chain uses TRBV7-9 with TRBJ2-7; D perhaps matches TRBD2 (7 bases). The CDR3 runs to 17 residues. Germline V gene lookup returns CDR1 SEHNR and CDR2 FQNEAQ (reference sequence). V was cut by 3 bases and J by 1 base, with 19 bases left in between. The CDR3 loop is CASSLLGRDGTSYEQYF. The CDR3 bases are TGTGCCAGCAGCTTGTTGGGGAGGGACGGGACATCCTACGAGCAGTACTTC. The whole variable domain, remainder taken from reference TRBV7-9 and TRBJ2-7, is DTGVSQNPRHKITKRGQNVTFRCDPISEHNRLYWYRQTLGQGPEFLTYFQNEAQLEKSRLLSDRFSAERPKGSFSTLEIQRTEQGDSAMYLCASSLLGRDGTSYEQYFGPGTRLTVT.

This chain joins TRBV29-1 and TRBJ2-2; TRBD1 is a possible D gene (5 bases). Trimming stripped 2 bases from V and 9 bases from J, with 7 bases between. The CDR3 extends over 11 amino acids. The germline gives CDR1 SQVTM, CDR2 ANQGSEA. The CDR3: CSVEKGWELFF. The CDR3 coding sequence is TGCAGCGTTGAAAAGGGGTGGGAGCTGTTTTTT.

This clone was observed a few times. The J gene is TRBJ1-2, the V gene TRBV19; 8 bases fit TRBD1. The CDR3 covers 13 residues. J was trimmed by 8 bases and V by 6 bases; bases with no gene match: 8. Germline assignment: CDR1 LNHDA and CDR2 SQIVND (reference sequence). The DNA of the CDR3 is TGTGCCAGTAGCCGGACAGGGACTGGAGGCTACACCTTC. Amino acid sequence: CASSRTGTGGYTF.

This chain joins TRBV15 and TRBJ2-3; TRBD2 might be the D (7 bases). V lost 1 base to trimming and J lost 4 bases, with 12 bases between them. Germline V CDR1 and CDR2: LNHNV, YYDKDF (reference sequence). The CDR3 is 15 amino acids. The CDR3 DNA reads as TGTGCCACCAGCAGAGGGGGGGGCCAGGCAGATACGCAGTATTTT. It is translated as CATSRGGGQADTQYF.

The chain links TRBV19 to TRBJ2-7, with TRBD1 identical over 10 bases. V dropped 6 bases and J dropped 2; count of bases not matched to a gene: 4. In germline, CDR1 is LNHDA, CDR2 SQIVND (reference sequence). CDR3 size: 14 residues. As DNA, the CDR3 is TGTGCCAGTAGAGGGACAGGGGAAGCCTACGAGCAGTACTTC. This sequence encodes CASRGTGEAYEQYF.

CDR3 in DNA: TGCGCCAGCCGGGAACAGCTGGGGAATTCACCCCTCCACTTT. Residues: CASREQLGNSPLHF. This chain uses TRBV5-1 with TRBJ1-6; D not certain. Per the germline V gene, CDR1 is SGHRS and CDR2 is YFSETQ. V was shortened by 7 bases and J by 7 bases, with 15 bases between the two germline ends. The CDR3 runs to 14 residues.

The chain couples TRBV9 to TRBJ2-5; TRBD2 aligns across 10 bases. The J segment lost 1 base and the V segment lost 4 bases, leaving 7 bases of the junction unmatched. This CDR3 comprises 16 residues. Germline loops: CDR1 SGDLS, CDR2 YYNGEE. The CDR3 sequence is CASSPRVAGGQETQYF. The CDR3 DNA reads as TGTGCCAGCAGCCCACGGGTAGCGGGGGGCCAAGAGACCCAGTACTTC.

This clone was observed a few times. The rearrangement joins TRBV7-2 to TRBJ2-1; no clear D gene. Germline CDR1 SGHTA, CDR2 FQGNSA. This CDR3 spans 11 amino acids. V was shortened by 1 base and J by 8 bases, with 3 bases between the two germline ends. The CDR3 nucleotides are TGTGCCAGCAGCTTAGAAGATGAGCAGTTCTTC. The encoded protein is CASSLEDEQFF.

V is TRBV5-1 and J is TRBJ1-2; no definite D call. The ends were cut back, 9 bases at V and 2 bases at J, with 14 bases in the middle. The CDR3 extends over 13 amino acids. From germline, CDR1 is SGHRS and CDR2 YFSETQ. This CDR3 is CATAPGSNYGYTF. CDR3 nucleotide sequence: TGCGCCACTGCCCCGGGTTCCAACTATGGCTACACCTTC.

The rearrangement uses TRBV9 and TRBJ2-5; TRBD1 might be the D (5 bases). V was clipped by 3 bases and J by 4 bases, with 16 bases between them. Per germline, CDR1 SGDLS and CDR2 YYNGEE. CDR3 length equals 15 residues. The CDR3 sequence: CASSETLGPRETQYF. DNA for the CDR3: TGTGCCAGCAGCGAGACGCTGGGGCCTAGAGAGACCCAGTACTTC.

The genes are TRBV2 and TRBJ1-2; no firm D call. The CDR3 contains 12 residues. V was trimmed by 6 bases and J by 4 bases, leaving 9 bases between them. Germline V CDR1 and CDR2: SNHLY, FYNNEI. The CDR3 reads CASSLKSYGYTF. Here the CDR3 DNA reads TGTGCCAGCAGCCTAAAATCCTATGGCTACACCTTC.

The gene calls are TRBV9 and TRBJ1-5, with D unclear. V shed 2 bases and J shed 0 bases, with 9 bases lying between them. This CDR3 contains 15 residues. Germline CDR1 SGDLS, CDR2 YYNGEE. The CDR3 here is CASSVAVYSNQPQHF. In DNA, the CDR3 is TGTGCCAGCAGCGTGGCGGTTTATAGCAATCAGCCCCAGCATTTT.